What follows are 17 T cell receptor beta chains derived from one specimen sequenced in a study of blood T cell repertoires in COVID-19. Produced via immunoSEQ multiplex PCR; TCRdb's table is partial and in-frame only. This sample has 310,000 or so clones, with over 75% found just once. The sequenced material came from peripheral blood. The source of these receptors is a man over 45 with active or convalescent COVID-19.

This clone was counted a single time. The genes are TRBV5-4 and TRBJ2-7, with 8 bases aligning to TRBD2. V trimming: 4 bases; J trimming: 5 bases; junction bases outside the gene matches: 8. CDR1 is SGHNT, CDR2 YYREEE, per germline (reference sequence). This CDR3 contains 14 residues. DNA of the CDR3: TGTGCCAGCAGCGCCCGGGGGGGCCTGAACGAGCAGTACTTC. It codes for CASSARGGLNEQYF. The full variable domain, with the rest looked up from reference TRBV5-4 and TRBJ2-7, is ETGVTQSPTHLIKTRGQQVTLRCSSQSGHNTVSWYQQALGQGPQFIFQYYREEENGRGNFPPRFSGLQFPNYSSELNVNALELDDSALYLCASSARGGLNEQYFGPGTRLTVT.

The chain is built from TRBV27 and TRBJ1-2, with TRBD1 matching 7 bases. The CDR3 is 13 amino acids. Germline loops: CDR1 MNHEY, CDR2 SMNVEV (reference sequence). The V gene end was trimmed by 6 bases and the J gene end by 6 bases; junction bases not matched to a gene: 7. CDR3 loop: CASSHRGGDGYTF. CDR3 in DNA: TGTGCCAGCAGCCACAGGGGCGGGGATGGCTACACCTTC.

CDR3 amino acids: CASSPRGNSYEQYF. The CDR3 DNA reads TGTGCCAGCAGCCCTCGGGGAAACTCCTACGAGCAGTACTTC. The V gene is TRBV5-5, the J gene TRBJ2-7, with D perhaps matching TRBD2 (5 bases). Germline CDR1 reads SGHKS; CDR2 reads YYEKEE (reference sequence). Trimming took 4 bases from V and 0 from J, leaving 11 bases between them. There are 14 residues in the CDR3.

In this sample, this clone turned up a few times. The CDR3 protein is CASSSPGGQRGYTF. Here the CDR3 DNA reads TGTGCCAGCAGCTCCCCAGGGGGCCAGCGGGGCTACACCTTC. This rearrangement joins TRBV28 to TRBJ1-2; 8 nucleotides agree with TRBD1. The CDR3 length is 14 residues. The junction had 11 bases not matched to a gene; V was cut back by 6 bases and J by 8 bases. Germline V gene sequence: CDR1 MDHEN, CDR2 SYDVKM.

This clone was observed at least ten times. This chain links TRBV30 with TRBJ1-1; possible D gene TRBD1, 6 bases. This CDR3 has 14 residues. The V and J ends lost 8 bases and 1 base respectively, with 17 bases between them. Germline CDR1 and CDR2: GTSNPN and SVGIG (reference sequence). This chain's CDR3 is CAQTRGQGNTEAFF. In DNA form, the CDR3 reads TGTGCCCAAACCAGGGGCCAGGGGAACACTGAAGCTTTCTTT.

The chain joins TRBV27 to TRBJ1-5, with D possibly matching TRBD1 (6 bases). Trimming left V 7 bases short and J 4 bases short, with 14 bases between. The CDR3 is 14 residues long. From germline, CDR1 is MNHEY and CDR2 SMNVEV (reference sequence). The CDR3 reads CASKPTGLNQPQHF. The CDR3 bases are TGTGCCAGCAAACCGACAGGACTGAATCAGCCCCAGCATTTT.

The chain combines TRBV28 with TRBJ1-5; the match to TRBD1 covers 7 bases. V trimming: 11 bases; J trimming: 0 bases; junction bases outside the gene matches: 13. Germline CDR1 reads MDHEN; CDR2 reads SYDVKM. The length of the CDR3 is 16 residues. CDR3 nucleotide sequence: TGTGCCGGTGGGGACAGTCGCGCGTTTAGCAATCAGCCCCAGCATTTT. The encoded protein is CAGGDSRAFSNQPQHF.

This sequence joins TRBV5-8 and TRBJ1-2; a weak D match, TRBD1 (6 bases). The ends were cut back, 7 bases at V and 4 bases at J, with 11 bases in the middle. The CDR3 has 12 residues. Per germline, CDR1 SGHTS and CDR2 YDEGEE. The CDR3 DNA sequence: TGTGCCAGCGGACAGCTTGGCTATGGCTACACCTTC. It specifies CASGQLGYGYTF.

This clone appeared once. The chain combines TRBV19 with TRBJ1-4; D unclear. The V gene's germline CDR1 is LNHDA and CDR2 SQIVND (reference sequence). CDR3 length: 13 residues. The ends were cut back, 3 bases at V and 10 bases at J, with 12 bases in the middle. The CDR3 DNA reads as TGTGCCAGTAGTATCGGCGGACTTGGAAAACTGTTTTTT. Translation gives CASSIGGLGKLFF.

The rearrangement links TRBV11-2 to TRBJ1-6, with 7 bases aligning to TRBD1. Germline assignment: CDR1 SGHAT and CDR2 FQNNGV. This CDR3 is 16 amino acids long. After removal of 2 bases from V and 8 bases from J, the junction contained 9 bases not matched to a gene. The CDR3 bases are TGTGCCAGCAGCTTAAATGGGGACAGTGTTCATTCACCCCTCCACTTT. It yields the protein CASSLNGDSVHSPLHF.

This clone came up once. The chain recombines TRBV7-9 with TRBJ1-2; D might be TRBD1 (6 bases). This CDR3 comprises 14 residues. Per the germline V gene, CDR1 is SEHNR and CDR2 is FQNEAQ (reference sequence). Trimming removed 4 bases at V and 4 bases at J, with 13 bases between. CDR3 bases: TGTGCCAGCAGCTCAGAGGGACAAATCTATGGCTACACCTTC. It specifies CASSSEGQIYGYTF.

The chain uses TRBV10-2 and TRBJ2-3; D ambiguous. Germline-derived CDR1 and CDR2 are WSHSY and SAAADI. The germline V and J ends were trimmed by 3 bases and 5 bases, with 6 bases remaining between them. The CDR3 is 12 amino acids. This CDR3 is CASSEAIDTQYF. CDR3 nucleotides: TGCGCCAGCAGTGAAGCGATAGATACGCAGTATTTT.

The chain recombines TRBV11-3 with TRBJ2-3, with D maybe TRBD1 (5 bases). With 0 bases removed from V and 0 bases from J, the gap between germline ends came to 13 bases. The germline gives CDR1 SGHNT, CDR2 YENEEA. The length of the CDR3 is 17 residues. CDR3 amino acids: CASSLEGQGRSTDTQYF. The CDR3, as DNA: TGTGCCAGCAGCTTAGAGGGCCAGGGAAGGAGCACAGATACGCAGTATTTT.

V is TRBV9 and J is TRBJ1-3, with D maybe TRBD1 (5 bases). V was trimmed by 1 base and J by 2 bases, leaving 10 bases between them. The CDR3 extends over 15 amino acids. Germline V gene sequence: CDR1 SGDLS, CDR2 YYNGEE. CDR3 sequence reads: CASSVMLGAGNTIYF. The CDR3 DNA follows: TGTGCCAGCAGCGTAATGTTAGGGGCTGGAAACACCATATATTTT.

The chain is built from TRBV9 and TRBJ1-2, with D unresolved. This CDR3 is 15 amino acids long. V was trimmed by 0 bases and J by 4 bases, leaving 13 bases between them. Germline V lookup: CDR1 SGDLS, CDR2 YYNGEE. This CDR3 reads CASSVEPHSAYGYTF. Here the CDR3 DNA reads TGTGCCAGCAGCGTAGAACCCCACAGTGCCTATGGCTACACCTTC.

This chain connects TRBV6-6 to TRBJ2-2; 8 bases match TRBD2. The CDR3 spans 17 residues. CDR1 is MNHNY and CDR2 is SVGAGI in the germline V gene (reference sequence). J gave up 2 bases and V 5 bases, and 10 bases lay outside the gene matches. For the CDR3, the DNA is TGTGCCAGCAGTCCCCGACTTGCGGGGGGCAACACCGGGGAGCTGTTTTTT. Residues: CASSPRLAGGNTGELFF.

This chain links TRBV4-1 with TRBJ2-2; D unresolved. The CDR3 has 14 amino acids. V dropped 1 base and J dropped 4 bases, with 7 bases sitting between them. Per germline, CDR1 MGHRA and CDR2 YSYEKL. In DNA, the CDR3 is TGCGCCAGCAGCCAAGGTCTGAGCACCGGGGAGCTGTTTTTT. Protein product: CASSQGLSTGELFF.